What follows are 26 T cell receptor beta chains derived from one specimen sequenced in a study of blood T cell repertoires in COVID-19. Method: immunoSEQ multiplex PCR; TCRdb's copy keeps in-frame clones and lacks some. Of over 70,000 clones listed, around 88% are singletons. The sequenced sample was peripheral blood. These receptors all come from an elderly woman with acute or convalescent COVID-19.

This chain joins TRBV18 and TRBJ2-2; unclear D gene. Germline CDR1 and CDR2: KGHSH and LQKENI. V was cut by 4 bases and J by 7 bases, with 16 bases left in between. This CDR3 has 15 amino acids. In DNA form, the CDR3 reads TGTGCCAGCTCACACAACAGAGAACAAGTCGGGGAGCTGTTTTTT. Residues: CASSHNREQVGELFF.

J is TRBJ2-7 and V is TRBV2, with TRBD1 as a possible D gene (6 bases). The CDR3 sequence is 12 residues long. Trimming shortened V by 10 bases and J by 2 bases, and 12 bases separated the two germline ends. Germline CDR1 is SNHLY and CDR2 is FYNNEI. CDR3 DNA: TGTGCCACCCATGGACAGACCTACGAGCAGTACTTC. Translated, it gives CATHGQTYEQYF.

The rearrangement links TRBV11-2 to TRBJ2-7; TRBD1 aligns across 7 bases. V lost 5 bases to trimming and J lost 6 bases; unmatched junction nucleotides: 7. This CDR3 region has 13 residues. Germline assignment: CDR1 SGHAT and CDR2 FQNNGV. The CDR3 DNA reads TGTGCCAGCAGCCCTCTGACAGGGAGCGAGCAGTACTTC. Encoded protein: CASSPLTGSEQYF. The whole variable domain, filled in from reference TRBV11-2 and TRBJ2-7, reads EAGVAQSPRYKIIEKRQSVAFWCNPISGHATLYWYQQILGQGPKLLIQFQNNGVVDDSQLPKDRFSAERLKGVDSTLKIQPAKLEDSAVYLCASSPLTGSEQYFGPGTRLTVT.

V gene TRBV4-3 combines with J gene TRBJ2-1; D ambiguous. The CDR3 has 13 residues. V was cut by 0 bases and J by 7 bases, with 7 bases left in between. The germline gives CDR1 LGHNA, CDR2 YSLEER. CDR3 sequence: CASSQDAENEQFF. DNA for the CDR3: TGCGCCAGCAGCCAAGATGCGGAGAATGAGCAGTTCTTC.

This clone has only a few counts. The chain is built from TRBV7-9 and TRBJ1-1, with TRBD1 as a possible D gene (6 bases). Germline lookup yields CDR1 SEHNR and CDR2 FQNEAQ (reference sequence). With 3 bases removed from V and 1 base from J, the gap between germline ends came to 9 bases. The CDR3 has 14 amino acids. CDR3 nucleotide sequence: TGTGCCAGCAGCTTTTTAGGGGGGAACACTGAAGCTTTCTTT. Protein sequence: CASSFLGGNTEAFF.

The DNA of the CDR3 is TGTGCCAGCACCACAAGGAGTCAGATAAATGAAAAACTGTTTTTT. Its translation: CASTTRSQINEKLFF. The rearrangement joins TRBV27 to TRBJ1-4; no firm D call. V was shortened by 7 bases and J by 5 bases, with 17 bases between the two germline ends. The CDR3 covers 15 residues. In germline, CDR1 is MNHEY, CDR2 SMNVEV (reference sequence).

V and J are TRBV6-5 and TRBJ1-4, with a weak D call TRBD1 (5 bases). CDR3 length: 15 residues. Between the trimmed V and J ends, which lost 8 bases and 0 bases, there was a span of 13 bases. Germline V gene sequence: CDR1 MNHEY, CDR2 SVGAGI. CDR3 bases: TGTGCCAGCGTTCCGCAGGGTTCAACTAATGAAAAACTGTTTTTT. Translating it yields CASVPQGSTNEKLFF.

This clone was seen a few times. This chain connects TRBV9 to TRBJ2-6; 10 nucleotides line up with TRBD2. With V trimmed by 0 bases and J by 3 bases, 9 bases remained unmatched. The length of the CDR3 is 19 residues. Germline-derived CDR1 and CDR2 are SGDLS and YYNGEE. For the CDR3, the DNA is TGTGCCAGCAGCGTAGCTCCTAGCGGGAGCTCCCTTGGGGCCAACGTCCTGACTTTC. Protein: CASSVAPSGSSLGANVLTF.

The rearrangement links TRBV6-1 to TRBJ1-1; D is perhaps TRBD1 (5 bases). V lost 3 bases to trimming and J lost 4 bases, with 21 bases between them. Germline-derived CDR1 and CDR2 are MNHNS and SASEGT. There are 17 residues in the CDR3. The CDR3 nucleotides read TGTGCCAGCAGTGAGGGACGGCACGGGGTGGGAGGCACTGAAGCTTTCTTT. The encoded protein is CASSEGRHGVGGTEAFF.

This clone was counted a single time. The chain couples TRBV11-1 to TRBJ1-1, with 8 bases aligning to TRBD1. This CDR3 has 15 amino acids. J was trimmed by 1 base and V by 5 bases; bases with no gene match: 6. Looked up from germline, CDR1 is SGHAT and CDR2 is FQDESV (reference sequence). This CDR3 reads CASSTSTGENTEAFF. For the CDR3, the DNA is TGTGCCAGCAGCACCTCGACAGGGGAGAACACTGAAGCTTTCTTT.

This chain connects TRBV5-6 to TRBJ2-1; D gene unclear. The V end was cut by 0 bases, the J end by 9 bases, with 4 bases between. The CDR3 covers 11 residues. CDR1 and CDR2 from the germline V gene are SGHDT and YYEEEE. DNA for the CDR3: TGTGCCAGCAGCTTGGAGAGTGAGCAGTTCTTC. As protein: CASSLESEQFF.

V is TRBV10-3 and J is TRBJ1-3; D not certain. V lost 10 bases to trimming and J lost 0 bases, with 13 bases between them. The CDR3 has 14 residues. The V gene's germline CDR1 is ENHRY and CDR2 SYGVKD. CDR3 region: CANQDPSSGNTIYF. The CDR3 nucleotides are TGTGCCAATCAGGATCCAAGCTCTGGAAACACCATATATTTT.

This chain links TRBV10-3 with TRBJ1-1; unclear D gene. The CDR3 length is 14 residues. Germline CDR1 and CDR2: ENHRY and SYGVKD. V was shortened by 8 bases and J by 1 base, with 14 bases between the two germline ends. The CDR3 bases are TGTGCCATCTGTAGAGACTTCCAGAACACTGAAGCTTTCTTT. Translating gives CAICRDFQNTEAFF.

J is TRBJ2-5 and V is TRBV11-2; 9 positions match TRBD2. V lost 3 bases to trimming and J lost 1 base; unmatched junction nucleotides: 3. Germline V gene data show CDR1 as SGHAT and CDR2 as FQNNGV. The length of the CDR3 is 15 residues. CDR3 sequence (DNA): TGTGCCAGCAGCTTTGGACTAGCGTTCCAAGAGACCCAGTACTTC. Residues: CASSFGLAFQETQYF.

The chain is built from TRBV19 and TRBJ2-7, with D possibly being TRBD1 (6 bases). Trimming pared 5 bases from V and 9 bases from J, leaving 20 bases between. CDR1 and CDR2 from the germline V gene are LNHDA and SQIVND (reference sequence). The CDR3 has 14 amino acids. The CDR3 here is CASSPLGQLGVQYF. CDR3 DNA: TGTGCCAGTAGTCCCCTCGGACAGTTGGGTGTGCAGTACTTC.

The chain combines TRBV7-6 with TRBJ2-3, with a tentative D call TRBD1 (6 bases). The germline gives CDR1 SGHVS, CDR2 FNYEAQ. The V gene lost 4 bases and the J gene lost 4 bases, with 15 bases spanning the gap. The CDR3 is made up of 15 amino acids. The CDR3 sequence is CASSSGDLYADTQYF. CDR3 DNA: TGTGCCAGCAGCTCAGGGGACCTTTATGCAGATACGCAGTATTTT.

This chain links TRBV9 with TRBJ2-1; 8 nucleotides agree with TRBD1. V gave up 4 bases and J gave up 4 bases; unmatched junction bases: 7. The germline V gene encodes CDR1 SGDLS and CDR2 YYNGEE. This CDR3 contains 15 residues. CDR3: CASSTGQGSYNEQFF. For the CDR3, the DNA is TGTGCCAGCAGCACTGGACAGGGATCTTACAATGAGCAGTTCTTC. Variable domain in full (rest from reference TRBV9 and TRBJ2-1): DSGVTQTPKHLITATGQRVTLRCSPRSGDLSVYWYQQSLDQGLQFLIQYYNGEERAKGNILERFSAQQFPDLHSELNLSSLELGDSALYFCASSTGQGSYNEQFFGPGTRLTVL.

Written as DNA, the CDR3 is TGTGCCAGCAGTTTCACAGGGACAACTAATGAAAAACTGTTTTTT. This gives the protein CASSFTGTTNEKLFF. This chain links TRBV28 with TRBJ1-4; tentative D call: TRBD1 (6 bases). V shed 3 bases and J shed 0 bases, with 8 bases lying between them. Germline assignment: CDR1 MDHEN and CDR2 SYDVKM. The CDR3 extends over 15 amino acids.

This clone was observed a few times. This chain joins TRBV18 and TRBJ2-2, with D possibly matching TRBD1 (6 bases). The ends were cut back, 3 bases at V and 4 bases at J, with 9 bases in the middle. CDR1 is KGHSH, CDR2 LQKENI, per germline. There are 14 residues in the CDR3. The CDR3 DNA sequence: TGTGCCAGCTCACCCTTGGGGGCCACCGGGGAGCTGTTTTTT. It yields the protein CASSPLGATGELFF.

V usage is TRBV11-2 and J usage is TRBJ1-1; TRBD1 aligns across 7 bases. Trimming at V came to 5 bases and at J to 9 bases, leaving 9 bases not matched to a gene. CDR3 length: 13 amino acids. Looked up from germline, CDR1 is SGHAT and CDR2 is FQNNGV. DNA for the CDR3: TGTGCCAGCAGCCCGGGACAGAATAATCAAGCTTTCTTT. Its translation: CASSPGQNNQAFF.

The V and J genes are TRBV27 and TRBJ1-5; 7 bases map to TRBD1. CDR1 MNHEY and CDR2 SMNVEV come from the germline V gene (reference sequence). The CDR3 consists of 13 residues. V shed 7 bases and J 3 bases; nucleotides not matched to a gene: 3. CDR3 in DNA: TGTGCCAGCAAAGGGGGCTTCAATCAGCCCCAGCATTTT. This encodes CASKGGFNQPQHF.

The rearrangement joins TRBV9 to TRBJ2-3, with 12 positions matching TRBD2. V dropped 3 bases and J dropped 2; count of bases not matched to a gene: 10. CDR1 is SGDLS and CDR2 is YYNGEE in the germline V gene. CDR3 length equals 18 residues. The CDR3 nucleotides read TGTGCCAGCAGCGGGGGGCTAGCGGGAGGGCGTTCCACAGATACGCAGTATTTT. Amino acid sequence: CASSGGLAGGRSTDTQYF.

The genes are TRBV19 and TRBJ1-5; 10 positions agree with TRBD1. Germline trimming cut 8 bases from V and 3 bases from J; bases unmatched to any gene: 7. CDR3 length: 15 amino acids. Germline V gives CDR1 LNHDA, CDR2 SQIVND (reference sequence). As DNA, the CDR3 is TGTGCCAGTCGAGACAGGGGGCCTCTCAATCAGCCCCAGCATTTT. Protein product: CASRDRGPLNQPQHF.

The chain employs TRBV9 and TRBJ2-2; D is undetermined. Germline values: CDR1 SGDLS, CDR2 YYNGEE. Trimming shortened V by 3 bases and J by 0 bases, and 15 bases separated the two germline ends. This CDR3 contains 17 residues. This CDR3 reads CASSASDPRPNTGELFF. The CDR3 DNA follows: TGTGCCAGCAGCGCGTCCGATCCCAGGCCGAACACCGGGGAGCTGTTTTTT.

CDR3 in DNA: TGTGCCAGCAGTGGGGACCAGGGGGGCTACACCTTC. Translating it yields CASSGDQGGYTF. J is TRBJ1-2 and V is TRBV2, with a tentative D call TRBD1 (6 bases). The CDR3 covers 12 residues. Trimming removed 4 bases at V and 8 bases at J, with 11 bases between. The germline CDR1 and CDR2 sequences are SNHLY and FYNNEI.

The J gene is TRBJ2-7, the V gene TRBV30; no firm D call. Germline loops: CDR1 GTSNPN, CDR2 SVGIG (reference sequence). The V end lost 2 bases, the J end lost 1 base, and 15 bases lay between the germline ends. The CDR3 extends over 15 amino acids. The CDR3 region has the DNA TGTGCCTGGAGTAAACTAAGGATTTCGTCCTACGAGCAGTACTTC. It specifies CAWSKLRISSYEQYF.